This T cell receptor beta chain was obtained from a study of blood T cell repertoires in COVID-19. Study details: Samples taken during acute and convalescent COVID-19 were collected in the United States, Italy and Spain. Sample material is recorded as cDNA or gDNA derived from T cells, B-cell-depleted T cells, or PBMCs.

V lost 7 bases to trimming and J lost 0 bases, with 15 bases between them. Per the germline V gene, CDR1 is SNHLY and CDR2 is FYNNEI. This CDR3 contains 15 residues. In the source study's methods: Estimated nucleated cell counts came from reference gene primer amplification. Libraries were prepared by immunoSEQ multiplex PCR; TCRdb keeps only in-frame clonotypes and omits some of them. The DNA gave D and trimming, while V, J and clone size come from that table. Of fewer than 400,000 clones in the sample, around 92% were seen once. Patients in Seattle were enrolled during active infection, then followed longitudinally.

Sample: peripheral blood. The chain employs TRBV2 and TRBJ1-1; perhaps TRBD1 as D (5 bases). This clonotype originated in a woman under 40 with COVID-19, enrolled during active disease. CDR3 coding DNA: TGTGCCAGCAACGGGGGTCACGAAATGAACACTGAAGCTTTCTTT. Translation gives CASNGGHEMNTEAFF.